This is a list of T cell receptor beta chains from one sample in a study of T cell repertoires in cytomegalovirus infection. MiXCR, run by TCRdb on the reads, gives a single entry per CDR3 protein. The sample has roughly 720,000 distinct CDR3 sequences, 35% seen once. Sequencing input: PBMCs. The receptors originated from a human donor in good health (CMV status not recorded). Some clones in this sample may be carry-over from other donors' samples. Each CDR3 is given with its conserved first and last residue. A D gene is named only where the DNA matches it firmly. The listing skips clone size in some rows; elsewhere it reads once, few, many or a size class.

D gene	clone size	V gene	J gene	CDR3 DNA	CDR3 protein
TRBD1	NA	TRBV29-1	TRBJ1-4	TGCAGCGTTCTATGGCAGGGGGCTGAAAAACTGTTTTTT	CSVLWQGAEKLFF
NA	many	TRBV7-8	TRBJ2-1	TGTGCCAGCAGCATAAAACTCCGACCCGCCTACAATGAGCAGTTCTTC	CASSIKLRPAYNEQFF
NA	many	TRBV7-9	TRBJ2-7	TGTGCCAGCAGCCCCTACATCGAGCAGTACTTC	CASSPYIEQYF
NA	NA	TRBV7-2	TRBJ1-6	TGTGCCAGCAGCTTAGTACCAGGTTATAATTCACCCCTCCACTTT	CASSLVPGYNSPLHF
NA	NA	TRBV2	TRBJ1-1	TGTGCCAGCAGCAAAGGGGGGGACACTGAAGCTTTCTTT	CASSKGGDTEAFF
TRBD1	few	TRBV7-9	TRBJ2-6	TGTGCCAGCAGCTACCGACAGGGCTCTGGGGCCAACGTCCTGACTTTC	CASSYRQGSGANVLTF
NA	many	TRBV7-6	TRBJ2-3	TGTGCCAGCAGCCTAAGTTACGGGGGTAGCACAGATACGCAGTATTTT	CASSLSYGGSTDTQYF
NA	NA	TRBV27	TRBJ1-3	TGTGCCAGCAGTTTTGGGCAGCTCGGAAACACCATATATTTT	CASSFGQLGNTIYF
TRBD1	few	TRBV7-2	TRBJ1-1	TGTGCCAGCAGCTCGACAGGGAGTCTCGTGGGAGCTTTCTTT	CASSSTGSLVGAFF
NA	NA	TRBV11-3	TRBJ2-1	TGTGCCAGCAGCCATCAGGCGTGGCAGGTCCCGTTCTTC	CASSHQAWQVPFF
TRBD1	NA	TRBV12-3/TRBV12-4	TRBJ2-5	TGTGCCAGCAGCCACAGGGGATTCGGGGAGACCCAGTACTTC	CASSHRGFGETQYF
TRBD2	NA	TRBV27	TRBJ2-5	TGTGCCAGCAGTTTACGAGCTAGCGGGAACGGTATGGAGACCCAGTACTTC	CASSLRASGNGMETQYF
TRBD2	few	TRBV24-1	TRBJ2-2	TGTGCCACCAGTGACCCAGGGACTAGTGGGACCGGGGAGCTGTTTTTT	CATSDPGTSGTGELFF
TRBD1	few	TRBV6-2/TRBV6-3	TRBJ1-5	TGTGCCAGCAGAGCCACAGGGGGATATAGCAATCAGCCCCAGCATTTT	CASRATGGYSNQPQHF
NA	NA	TRBV19	TRBJ1-5	TGTGCCAGTAGACCTGGGGGCTCTTATCAGCCCCAGCATTTT	CASRPGGSYQPQHF
NA	once	TRBV12-3/TRBV12-4	TRBJ1-2	TGTGCCAGCAGTTCCTTGACAAGGACTGAGGGCTACACCTTC	CASSSLTRTEGYTF
NA	few	TRBV4-2	TRBJ1-1	TGTGCCAGCAGCCAAGATCGTACCTCAAACACTGAAGCTTTCTTT	CASSQDRTSNTEAFF
TRBD2	once	TRBV9	TRBJ2-1	TGTGCCAGCAGCGTCTCGACTAGCAACAATGAGCAGTTCTTC	CASSVSTSNNEQFF
TRBD2	many	TRBV7-2	TRBJ2-1	TGTGCCAGCAGCTTGAGGTGGGAGGGTCGGCATGAGCAGTTCTTC	CASSLRWEGRHEQFF
NA	NA	TRBV11-2	TRBJ1-5	TGTGCCAGCAGCTTAGAGCCTTCGTACAATCAGCCCCAGCATTTT	CASSLEPSYNQPQHF
NA	NA	TRBV5-6	TRBJ2-1	TGTGCCAGCAGCTTGGTCGGTAGCGCTGACAATGAGCAGTTCTTC	CASSLVGSADNEQFF
TRBD1	NA	TRBV9	TRBJ1-2	TGTGCCAGCAGCGCCGGACAGGGACGTTATGGCTACACCTTC	CASSAGQGRYGYTF
TRBD1	NA	TRBV5-6	TRBJ2-7	TGTGCCAGCAGCGGCTTGGGACAGGGGTTCTACGAGCAGTACTTC	CASSGLGQGFYEQYF
NA	NA	TRBV28	TRBJ2-6	TGTGCCAGCAGTTTAAGATTAGCTGGGGCCAACGTCCTGACTTTC	CASSLRLAGANVLTF
NA	many	TRBV25-1	TRBJ2-3	TGTGCCAGCAGTGAGAGGGCGAGGGCAGATACGCAGTATTTT	CASSERARADTQYF
NA	NA	TRBV19	TRBJ1-1	TGTGCCAGTACCCCTGGGAACTTCGGGGACACTGAAGCTTTCTTT	CASTPGNFGDTEAFF
TRBD1	NA	TRBV12-3/TRBV12-4	TRBJ1-4	TGTGCCAGCAGTTTACAGGGGGAGAGCGAAAAACTGTTTTTT	CASSLQGESEKLFF
NA	many	TRBV7-6	TRBJ2-1	TGTGCCAGCACCCCTGGACTCGAGCCGTACAATGAGCAGTTCTTC	CASTPGLEPYNEQFF
NA	NA	TRBV7-6	TRBJ2-3	TGTGCCAGCAGCCCGCAGACTAGTGATGCTACGCAGTATTTT	CASSPQTSDATQYF
TRBD1	NA	TRBV6-1	TRBJ1-5	TGTGCCAGCAGTGGGGGACAGGGGAACAATCAGCCCCAGCATTTT	CASSGGQGNNQPQHF
TRBD1	NA	TRBV10-3	TRBJ1-2	TGTGCCATCAGTACCTGGACAGGCCCTAACTATGGCTACACCTTC	CAISTWTGPNYGYTF
NA	few	TRBV6-8	TRBJ1-4	TGTGCCAGCGGAGGGGTAGGCTCTGAAAAACTGTTTTTT	CASGGVGSEKLFF
NA	few	TRBV30	TRBJ1-1	TGTGCCTGGAGTGGAATCTACAGTGAAGCTTTCTTT	CAWSGIYSEAFF
NA	NA	TRBV19	TRBJ1-5	TGTGCCAGTAGAGTGGGTCAGAGCAATCAGCCCCAGCATTTT	CASRVGQSNQPQHF
NA	NA	TRBV7-2	TRBJ1-3	TGTGCCAGCAGCCCCCTGACCCTCGTGCGGAACACCATATATTTT	CASSPLTLVRNTIYF
TRBD1	many	TRBV12-3/TRBV12-4	TRBJ1-2	TGTGCCAGCAGTTTGGGACAGGGCGGTCGCGGCTACACCTTC	CASSLGQGGRGYTF
TRBD1	NA	TRBV6-6	TRBJ2-4	TGTGCCAGCAGTGAGAGACGAATTGGGACAGGAGGAGCCAAAAACATTCAGTACTTC	CASSERRIGTGGAKNIQYF
NA	NA	TRBV20-1	TRBJ2-5	TGCAGTGCTAGTTCAACAGGGCAGGAGACCCAGTACTTC	CSASSTGQETQYF
NA	NA	TRBV6-5	TRBJ1-1	TGTGCCAGCAGTTTTACAGGGTATCGCGCTGAAGCTTTCTTT	CASSFTGYRAEAFF
TRBD2	few	TRBV19	TRBJ2-3	TGTGCCAGTCAGCGGGAGAGGGGCGGAGATACGCAGTATTTT	CASQRERGGDTQYF
NA	NA	TRBV11-2	TRBJ1-3	TGTGCCAGCAGCGCTTATTTCGGCGGAAACACCATATATTTT	CASSAYFGGNTIYF
TRBD1	NA	TRBV27	TRBJ1-1	TGTGCCAGCAGCGGGGCAGGGGGTGGCACTGAAGCTTTCTTT	CASSGAGGGTEAFF
TRBD1	many	TRBV7-2	TRBJ1-2	TGTGCCAGCAGCGCGAACAGGGGTAGGAACTATGGCTACACCTTC	CASSANRGRNYGYTF
NA	NA	TRBV4-1	TRBJ1-1	TGCGCCAGCAGCCTACACCGGGGTAACACTGAAGCTTTCTTT	CASSLHRGNTEAFF
NA	few	TRBV4-1	TRBJ2-3	TGCGCCAGCAGCCAAGCGGGCGTTAGCACAGATACGCAGTATTTT	CASSQAGVSTDTQYF
NA	few	TRBV19	TRBJ1-6	TGTGCCAGTAGTCCCCGAGGGGGACCCCTCCACTTT	CASSPRGGPLHF
TRBD2	few	TRBV14	TRBJ2-1	TGTGCCAGCAGCCCCGCTAGACTAGCGGAAAAGCAGTTCTTC	CASSPARLAEKQFF
NA	few	TRBV7-6	TRBJ2-7	TGTGCCAGCAGCTTGGGGGGGGCCGACTACGAGCAGTACTTC	CASSLGGADYEQYF
TRBD1	NA	TRBV19	TRBJ1-6	TGTGCCAGTAATCACGGGACAGTAGGAGATAATTCACCCCTCCACTTT	CASNHGTVGDNSPLHF
TRBD1	few	TRBV7-8	TRBJ1-6	TGTGCCAGCAGCTTAATGGGGACAGCCAATTCACCCCTCCACTTT	CASSLMGTANSPLHF